These T cell receptor beta chains were read from a single sample in a study of CD8 T cells in Susac syndrome. Via MiXCR, TCRdb re-called the immunoSEQ multiplex PCR reads, giving one row per CDR3 protein. The sample records approximately 150,000 distinct CDR3 sequences, approximately 95% being singletons. The specimen was CD4+ T cells from PBMCs. The source of these receptors is a human donor in good health. Each CDR3 is given with its conserved first and last residue. Fields, in order: V gene, clone size, J gene, D gene, CDR3 length, CDR3 DNA, CDR3 protein. A D gene is named only where the DNA matches it firmly. Clone size appears in some rows only: once, few, many, or a class for an expanded clone.

v_call: TRBV18; clone_size: -; j_call: TRBJ2-3; d_call: -; cdr3_length: 16; cdr3_nt: TGTGCCAGCTCACCACCCGAGAGGCGGCGCACAGATACGCAGTATTTT; cdr3_aa: CASSPPERRRTDTQYF
v_call: TRBV2; clone_size: -; j_call: TRBJ2-7; d_call: TRBD2; cdr3_length: 15; cdr3_nt: TGTGCCAGCAGTGAAGAAGCGGGAGCGGTTTGGGAGCAGTACTTC; cdr3_aa: CASSEEAGAVWEQYF
v_call: TRBV30; clone_size: -; j_call: TRBJ2-1; d_call: -; cdr3_length: 12; cdr3_nt: TGTGCCTGGCAGATAGATTACAATGAGCAGTTCTTC; cdr3_aa: CAWQIDYNEQFF
v_call: TRBV7-8; clone_size: -; j_call: TRBJ1-1; d_call: -; cdr3_length: 14; cdr3_nt: TGTGCCAGCAGCCCCGGCTCCGGTGGCGCTGAAGCTTTCTTT; cdr3_aa: CASSPGSGGAEAFF
v_call: TRBV6-6; clone_size: -; j_call: TRBJ1-6; d_call: -; cdr3_length: 13; cdr3_nt: TGTGCCAGCAGTTATAGAGCGAATTCACCCCTCCACTTT; cdr3_aa: CASSYRANSPLHF
v_call: TRBV2; clone_size: -; j_call: TRBJ2-2; d_call: -; cdr3_length: 13; cdr3_nt: TGTGCCGAACGGGAGTCTCGGGGCGGGGAGCTGTTTTTT; cdr3_aa: CAERESRGGELFF
v_call: TRBV20-1; clone_size: -; j_call: TRBJ1-1; d_call: -; cdr3_length: 15; cdr3_nt: TGCAGTGCTAGAATAGGACGCGGGGTGAACACTGAAGCTTTCTTT; cdr3_aa: CSARIGRGVNTEAFF
v_call: TRBV7-9; clone_size: -; j_call: TRBJ1-1; d_call: TRBD1; cdr3_length: 15; cdr3_nt: TGTGCCAGCAGCTTTGACAGGGGGCACTTCGCTGAAGCTTTCTTT; cdr3_aa: CASSFDRGHFAEAFF
v_call: TRBV7-3; clone_size: -; j_call: TRBJ2-5; d_call: -; cdr3_length: 13; cdr3_nt: TGTGCCAGCAGCACGACACGACAAGAGACCCAGTACTTC; cdr3_aa: CASSTTRQETQYF
v_call: TRBV3-1; clone_size: -; j_call: TRBJ2-5; d_call: -; cdr3_length: 16; cdr3_nt: TGTGCCAGCAGCCAAGTTGGGACAACCTACCAAGAGACCCAGTACTTC; cdr3_aa: CASSQVGTTYQETQYF
v_call: TRBV5-4; clone_size: once; j_call: TRBJ2-1; d_call: TRBD1; cdr3_length: 15; cdr3_nt: TGTGCCAGCAGCTGGGACAGGGGTCCGGACAATGAGCAGTTCTTC; cdr3_aa: CASSWDRGPDNEQFF
v_call: TRBV3-1; clone_size: -; j_call: TRBJ2-7; d_call: -; cdr3_length: 13; cdr3_nt: TGTGCCAGCTCGCGGATGGGGTCCTACGAGCAGTACTTC; cdr3_aa: CASSRMGSYEQYF
v_call: TRBV27; clone_size: -; j_call: TRBJ2-2; d_call: TRBD1; cdr3_length: 17; cdr3_nt: TGTGCCAGCAGTTTGGCTCAAAGGACAGGGAACACCGGGGAGCTGTTTTTT; cdr3_aa: CASSLAQRTGNTGELFF
v_call: TRBV6-1; clone_size: -; j_call: TRBJ1-4; d_call: -; cdr3_length: 15; cdr3_nt: TGTGCCAGCAACGGCAGGGGCCTGACTAATGAAAAACTGTTTTTT; cdr3_aa: CASNGRGLTNEKLFF
v_call: TRBV2; clone_size: -; j_call: TRBJ2-5; d_call: TRBD2; cdr3_length: 18; cdr3_nt: TGTGCCAGCAGTGTCCCCGGACTAGCGGGAGGGCCGGAAGAGACCCAGTACTTC; cdr3_aa: CASSVPGLAGGPEETQYF
v_call: TRBV20-1; clone_size: -; j_call: TRBJ2-1; d_call: -; cdr3_length: 16; cdr3_nt: TGCAGTGCTAGAGGTGCCGGGCGGGCCGCCTACAATGAGCAGTTCTTC; cdr3_aa: CSARGAGRAAYNEQFF
v_call: TRBV4-1; clone_size: -; j_call: TRBJ2-1; d_call: -; cdr3_length: 12; cdr3_nt: TGCGCCAGCAGCCAAGGAAGACGACGACAGTTCTTC; cdr3_aa: CASSQGRRRQFF
v_call: TRBV7-3; clone_size: -; j_call: TRBJ2-3; d_call: TRBD1; cdr3_length: 18; cdr3_nt: TGTGCCAGCAGCTTAAGGTTTTCAGGGGGACAGGGAACAGATACGCAGTATTTT; cdr3_aa: CASSLRFSGGQGTDTQYF
v_call: TRBV5-1; clone_size: -; j_call: TRBJ1-2; d_call: -; cdr3_length: 14; cdr3_nt: TGCGCCAGCAGCTTGGAAGACAGCTACTATGGCTACACCTTC; cdr3_aa: CASSLEDSYYGYTF
v_call: TRBV6-1; clone_size: -; j_call: TRBJ2-7; d_call: TRBD2; cdr3_length: 14; cdr3_nt: TGTGCCAGCAGTGCCCTAGCGGGCGCGACCGAGCAGTACTTC; cdr3_aa: CASSALAGATEQYF
v_call: TRBV24-1; clone_size: -; j_call: TRBJ2-7; d_call: -; cdr3_length: 15; cdr3_nt: TGTGCCACCAGTGCAGGACCGTATACCACCTACGAGCAGTACTTC; cdr3_aa: CATSAGPYTTYEQYF
v_call: TRBV7-2; clone_size: -; j_call: TRBJ2-1; d_call: TRBD2; cdr3_length: 15; cdr3_nt: TGTGCCAGCAGGACCTGGGCGGGAGAATACAATGAGCAGTTCTTC; cdr3_aa: CASRTWAGEYNEQFF
v_call: TRBV29-1; clone_size: -; j_call: TRBJ2-1; d_call: TRBD2; cdr3_length: 15; cdr3_nt: TGCAGCGTTGAACTCGGACTAGCGCTATACAATGAGCAGTTCTTC; cdr3_aa: CSVELGLALYNEQFF
v_call: TRBV9; clone_size: -; j_call: TRBJ1-1; d_call: TRBD1; cdr3_length: 15; cdr3_nt: TGTGCCAGCAGGAAACAGGGGGCGCGGGTTACTGAAGCTTTCTTT; cdr3_aa: CASRKQGARVTEAFF
v_call: TRBV25-1; clone_size: -; j_call: TRBJ2-3; d_call: TRBD1; cdr3_length: 17; cdr3_nt: TGTGCCAGCACCTGGACAGGGCAGATTGCCAGGGCAGATACGCAGTATTTT; cdr3_aa: CASTWTGQIARADTQYF
v_call: TRBV7-9; clone_size: -; j_call: TRBJ2-7; d_call: -; cdr3_length: 18; cdr3_nt: TGTGCCAGCAGCTCCCCCTCAGGTGGGAACCCCAACTCCTACGAGCAGTACTTC; cdr3_aa: CASSSPSGGNPNSYEQYF
v_call: TRBV4-1; clone_size: once; j_call: TRBJ2-1; d_call: TRBD2; cdr3_length: 16; cdr3_nt: TGCGCCAGCAGCCAAGATTGGGCTAGCGGGAGAAATGAGCAGTTCTTC; cdr3_aa: CASSQDWASGRNEQFF
v_call: TRBV20-1; clone_size: -; j_call: TRBJ1-5; d_call: TRBD1; cdr3_length: 15; cdr3_nt: TGCAGTGCTAGAGACCCCGGACAGGGACGTCAGCCCCAGCATTTT; cdr3_aa: CSARDPGQGRQPQHF
v_call: TRBV10-3; clone_size: -; j_call: TRBJ1-5; d_call: -; cdr3_length: 14; cdr3_nt: TGTGCCATCAGTGATTTGGGGTCCAATCAGCCCCAGCATTTT; cdr3_aa: CAISDLGSNQPQHF